The 21 T cell receptor beta chains in this list originate from one sample, sequenced in a study of cytomegalovirus exposure and HLA in healthy donors (TCRdb year 2017). The library was made by the immunoSEQ multiplex PCR assay. For the multiplex PCR, a mixture combining 60 forward primers for TCR Vbeta segments and 13 reverse primers for TCR Jbeta segments was used. The source is immuneACCESS, and TCRdb retained only in-frame sequences with V and J called. Part of the clones is not carried over; for the studies checked, unresolved V genes explain less than half of this, and the remainder is unexplained. This sample lists about 210,000 clones; roughly 85% were detected once. Clones ranked in the top ten supply approximately 2% of the sample. The specimen sequenced was PBMCs. The source is a male donor in good health and CMV-seronegative.

This clone was seen a handful of times. This chain uses TRBV7-6 with TRBJ1-1; 8 nucleotides agree with TRBD1. Trimming removed 0 bases from V and 5 bases from J; junction bases left unmatched: 2. The CDR3 spans 14 residues. The germline V gene encodes CDR1 SGHVS and CDR2 FNYEAQ. The CDR3 loop is CASSLAQGGTEAFF. Written as DNA, the CDR3 is TGTGCCAGCAGCTTAGCACAGGGGGGAACTGAAGCTTTCTTT.

V usage is TRBV7-9 and J usage is TRBJ1-1; 7 nucleotides agree with TRBD1. The CDR3 spans 13 residues. The V segment lost 11 bases and the J segment 3 bases; nucleotides outside the gene matches: 9. The germline V gene encodes CDR1 SEHNR and CDR2 FQNEAQ (reference sequence). The CDR3 here is CAGERQGDTEAFF. The CDR3 DNA is TGTGCCGGCGAGAGGCAGGGGGACACTGAAGCTTTCTTT.

The chain uses TRBV7-3 and TRBJ2-5; 11 bases align to TRBD1. In germline, CDR1 is SGHTA, CDR2 FQGTGA. V was clipped by 4 bases and J by 3 bases; unmatched bases: 7. The CDR3 consists of 16 residues. The DNA of the CDR3 is TGTGCCAGCAGCTCCGGACAGGGGGCCCCAAAAGAGACCCAGTACTTC. Translated: CASSSGQGAPKETQYF.

The chain carries TRBV25-1 and TRBJ2-7; 10 positions agree with TRBD1. CDR1 MGHDK and CDR2 SYGVNS come from the germline V gene. This CDR3 region has 14 residues. V shed 6 bases, J shed 4 bases, and the junction held 6 bases outside the gene matches. The CDR3 spells CASSMGTGVYEQYF. For the CDR3, the DNA is TGTGCCAGCAGCATGGGGACAGGGGTTTACGAGCAGTACTTC.

The chain combines TRBV5-6 with TRBJ2-7; perhaps TRBD1 as D (5 bases). V lost 7 bases, J lost 4 bases, and 12 bases lay in between. This CDR3 has 12 residues. Germline lookup yields CDR1 SGHDT and CDR2 YYEEEE. CDR3 in DNA: TGTGCCAGCGGATTGACAGAGTACGAGCAGTACTTC. Residues: CASGLTEYEQYF.

The chain combines TRBV6-1 with TRBJ1-3; D is possibly TRBD1 (6 bases). This CDR3 contains 18 residues. CDR1 MNHNS and CDR2 SASEGT come from the germline V gene. V was clipped by 0 bases and J by 0 bases, with 15 bases between them. CDR3 bases: TGTGCCAGCAGTGAAGCCCGCCAGGACAGAAGCTCTGGAAACACCATATATTTT. Translated: CASSEARQDRSSGNTIYF.

This rearrangement joins TRBV5-1 to TRBJ2-3; possible D gene TRBD1, 5 bases. This CDR3 contains 14 residues. Germline V gene lookup returns CDR1 SGHRS and CDR2 YFSETQ. Trimming removed 5 bases at V and 0 bases at J, with 10 bases between. CDR3 protein: CASRNAGSTDTQYF. The DNA for the CDR3 is TGCGCCAGCAGGAACGCAGGGAGCACAGATACGCAGTATTTT.

The CDR3 reads CASSLQAFPYNEQFF. For the CDR3, the DNA is TGCGCCAGCAGCTTGCAGGCCTTCCCCTACAATGAGCAGTTCTTC. This chain joins TRBV5-1 and TRBJ2-1; D is unresolved. CDR3 length: 15 amino acids. Germline loops: CDR1 SGHRS, CDR2 YFSETQ. The V end was cut by 1 base, the J end by 2 bases, with 10 bases between.

The chain links TRBV11-3 to TRBJ2-7, with D unresolved. CDR3 size: 13 residues. The germline CDR1 and CDR2 sequences are SGHNT and YENEEA. The ends were cut back, 5 bases at V and 3 bases at J, with 11 bases in the middle. The CDR3 nucleotides read TGTGCCAGCAGCCTGAGTATCGACTACGAGCAGTACTTC. Encoded protein: CASSLSIDYEQYF.

J is TRBJ1-4 and V is TRBV19, with D uncertain. Germline CDR1 LNHDA, CDR2 SQIVND (reference sequence). The CDR3 runs to 16 residues. The ends were cut back, 4 bases at V and 0 bases at J, with 12 bases in the middle. The CDR3 here is CASSKPPPTTNEKLFF. CDR3 in DNA: TGTGCCAGTAGTAAGCCTCCGCCCACAACTAATGAAAAACTGTTTTTT.

The rearrangement joins TRBV5-8 to TRBJ2-3; D uncertain. Trimming left V 0 bases short and J 5 bases short, with 7 bases between. Looked up from germline, CDR1 is SGHTS and CDR2 is YDEGEE. CDR3 length: 13 residues. The chain's CDR3 is CASSLAGGDTQYF. The CDR3 coding sequence is TGTGCCAGCAGCTTGGCCGGTGGAGATACGCAGTATTTT.

This chain links TRBV9 with TRBJ2-2; D is uncertain. The V gene's germline CDR1 is SGDLS and CDR2 YYNGEE. The CDR3 has 15 amino acids. V was cut by 4 bases and J by 3 bases, with 13 bases left in between. The CDR3 is CASSFDDGDTGELFF. The CDR3 region has the DNA TGTGCCAGCAGCTTCGATGACGGAGACACCGGGGAGCTGTTTTTT.

V gene TRBV6-5 combines with J gene TRBJ2-7, with 10 nucleotides matching TRBD1. The germline V gene encodes CDR1 MNHEY and CDR2 SVGAGI. CDR3 length equals 15 residues. After removal of 3 bases from V and 6 bases from J, the junction contained 8 bases not matched to a gene. The CDR3 sequence is CASSYPGTGALEQYF. DNA of the CDR3: TGTGCCAGCAGTTATCCCGGGACAGGGGCTCTCGAGCAGTACTTC.

The chain uses TRBV7-9 and TRBJ1-6, with TRBD1 matching over 9 bases. The germline V gene has CDR1 SEHNR and CDR2 FQNEAQ (reference sequence). The CDR3 totals 16 residues. V lost 5 bases, J lost 8 bases, and 10 bases stayed unmatched. The CDR3 DNA reads as TGTGCCAGCAGCCAACGAGGAAGGACAGGGGATTCACCCCTCCACTTT. Amino acids: CASSQRGRTGDSPLHF.

The V call is TRBV29-1, the J call TRBJ2-7; weak D call: TRBD1 (6 bases). In germline, CDR1 is SQVTM, CDR2 ANQGSEA. CDR3 size: 12 residues. Trimming took off 5 bases at V and 1 base at J, with 9 bases between the two ends. The CDR3 nucleotides read TGCAGCGTTATACAGGGATCCTACGAGCAGTACTTC. Residues: CSVIQGSYEQYF.

This clone appeared a single time. The chain uses TRBV9 and TRBJ2-5, with 7 bases lining up with TRBD1. This CDR3 has 15 residues. V lost 1 base and J lost 0; bases outside the gene matches: 3. Germline assignment: CDR1 SGDLS and CDR2 YYNGEE. Here the CDR3 reads CASSVIGTDQETQYF. CDR3 sequence (DNA): TGTGCCAGCAGCGTAATCGGGACAGACCAAGAGACCCAGTACTTC. Using reference TRBV9 and TRBJ2-5 for the parts outside the CDR3, the full variable domain is DSGVTQTPKHLITATGQRVTLRCSPRSGDLSVYWYQQSLDQGLQFLIQYYNGEERAKGNILERFSAQQFPDLHSELNLSSLELGDSALYFCASSVIGTDQETQYFGPGTRLLVL.

The J gene is TRBJ1-5, the V gene TRBV5-6, with 7 bases aligning to TRBD1. The germline CDR1 and CDR2 sequences are SGHDT and YYEEEE. The J segment lost 5 bases and the V segment lost 4 bases, leaving 9 bases of the junction unmatched. The CDR3 extends over 15 amino acids. CDR3 region: CASSATGRRYQPQHF. CDR3 nucleotides: TGTGCCAGCAGCGCGACAGGGAGGCGCTATCAGCCCCAGCATTTT.

V and J are TRBV7-2 and TRBJ1-2, with TRBD1 identical over 7 bases. In germline, CDR1 is SGHTA, CDR2 FQGNSA. This CDR3 has 14 residues. J gave up 8 bases and V 5 bases, and 11 bases lay outside the gene matches. CDR3 region: CASSGGGGLGGYTF. The DNA of the CDR3 is TGTGCCAGCAGCGGAGGAGGGGGCTTGGGGGGCTACACCTTC.

The chain employs TRBV9 and TRBJ2-3; 7 bases agree with TRBD2. The CDR3 runs to 17 residues. Germline trimming cut 0 bases from V and 2 bases from J; bases unmatched to any gene: 9. CDR1 is SGDLS, CDR2 YYNGEE, per germline. The CDR3 loop reads CASSVVGLAANTDTQYF. CDR3 nucleotide sequence: TGTGCCAGCAGCGTAGTAGGTCTAGCGGCCAACACAGATACGCAGTATTTT.

The J gene is TRBJ1-2, the V gene TRBV19, with 8 bases that match TRBD1. The germline CDR1 and CDR2 sequences are LNHDA and SQIVND (reference sequence). The CDR3 is 16 residues long. V was pared by 0 bases and J by 5 bases, with 8 bases of the junction left unmatched. CDR3 sequence (DNA): TGTGCCAGTAGTATAGATCTCCCCGACAGGGGATATGGCTACACCTTC. It specifies CASSIDLPDRGYGYTF.

This clone occurred once. Mismatch with germline at one junction end may stem from a read error. The CDR3 loop reads CASSSRGLAGPYEQYF. CDR3 nucleotide sequence: TGTGCCAGCAGCTCCCGAGGACTAGCGGGGCCCTACGAGCAGTACTTT. The genes are TRBV7-2 and TRBJ2-7; 12 nucleotides agree with TRBD2. CDR3 size: 16 residues. In germline, CDR1 is SGHTA, CDR2 FQGNSA.